This T cell receptor beta chain was obtained from a study of T cell repertoires in cytomegalovirus infection. Overall study context: CMV infection together with matching HLA type was indicated by public TCR beta signatures. Whole-study results and caveats: Carriers of CMV and the relevant HLA type were discriminated by public TCR beta frequency.

The table lists this clonotype with a few counts. Its specificity is not known. One entry per CDR3 protein results from TCRdb running MiXCR on the reads. Among hundreds of thousands of distinct CDR3 sequences, approximately 31% were seen once, and the ten largest hold over 12%. Germline CDR1 and CDR2: SQVTM and ANQGSEA. This CDR3 is 12 amino acids long. Trimming took off 3 bases at V and 3 bases at J, with 9 bases between the two ends. The input for sequencing was cultured CD8+ T cells from PBMCs, taken from culture after CMV antigen stimulation. This chain links TRBV29-1 with TRBJ2-7; a weak D match, TRBD2 (6 bases). This sequence was found in a human donor in good health (CMV status not recorded). Some clones in this sample may be carry-over from other donors' samples. This CDR3 reads CSVEWGDYEQYF. The CDR3 DNA reads as TGCAGCGTTGAGTGGGGGGACTACGAGCAGTACTTC.